This passage covers 2 T cell receptor beta chains from one sample sequenced in a study of T-cell memory formation after mild COVID-19. TCRdb reprocessed the 5' RACE reads with MiXCR, giving one entry per CDR3 protein. The profile covers a few hundred thousand distinct CDR3 sequences, with approximately 9% appearing a single time and under 25% taken by the ten largest. Sequenced: PBMCs or a T cell subset sorted from them (not recorded which). The receptor set was obtained from a man between 18 and 35 years old who had mild COVID-19 (a few samples of this study predate the infection). Cell type and time point are not known.

In this sample, this clonotype turned up a few times. This chain connects TRBV12-3 or TRBV12-4 to TRBJ2-5, with D possibly matching TRBD1 (6 bases). The V end lost 5 bases, the J end lost 4 bases, and 14 bases lay between the germline ends. The CDR3 is 14 residues long. For the CDR3, the DNA is TGTGCCAGCAGTCTAACAGGGATCGGAGAGACCCAGTACTTC. Protein product: CASSLTGIGETQYF.

J is TRBJ2-1 and V is TRBV29-1; 7 bases map to TRBD1. The germline CDR1 and CDR2 sequences are SQVTM and ANQGSEA. V lost 3 bases, J lost 5 bases, and 7 bases stayed unmatched. This CDR3 is built from 14 residues. The DNA of the CDR3 is TGCAGCGTTGAGTACAGGGGAGTTGACAATGAGCAGTTCTTC. The encoded protein is CSVEYRGVDNEQFF.